The 28 T cell receptor beta chains reported below all come from one sample, sequenced in a study of OX40 agonist ivuxolimab in advanced cancers. The method was immunoSEQ multiplex PCR; TCRdb's version includes in-frame clones alone and lacks a portion of them. Of approximately 60,000 clones listed, roughly nine tenths are singletons. Sample: CD4+ or CD8+ T cells sorted from blood, taken in a trial of the OX40 agonist ivuxolimab. These receptors were collected from an adult with an advanced solid tumor such as melanoma, head and neck, liver or kidney cancer.

The chain employs TRBV30 and TRBJ2-7, with D unresolved. The V gene lost 0 bases and the J gene lost 4 bases, with 7 bases spanning the gap. The CDR3 loop spans 12 amino acids. Germline CDR1 and CDR2: GTSNPN and SVGIG (reference sequence). The CDR3: CAWSVSAYEQYF. CDR3 sequence (DNA): TGTGCCTGGAGTGTAAGTGCTTACGAGCAGTACTTC.

Regarding this clone: The DNA is left out, because the CDR3 cannot be placed on it with certainty; the CDR3 is given as TCRdb lists it. The CDR3 protein is CASTSDRGQSSNQPQHF. The chain joins TRBV19 to TRBJ1-5; TRBD1 is the table's D call, not checked against the DNA. The CDR3 has 17 residues if both end residues are counted. Germline CDR1 reads LNHDA; CDR2 reads SQIVND (reference sequence).

This sequence joins TRBV5-1 and TRBJ2-3; a possible D gene is TRBD2 (5 bases). Germline V gene sequence: CDR1 SGHRS, CDR2 YFSETQ. The V and J ends lost 0 bases and 0 bases respectively, with 11 bases between them. This CDR3 has 16 amino acids. CDR3 sequence reads: CASSLGDGISTDTQYF. In DNA, the CDR3 is TGCGCCAGCAGCTTGGGAGACGGGATAAGCACAGATACGCAGTATTTT.

The chain joins TRBV5-1 to TRBJ2-5; 8 bases are a match to TRBD2. After removal of 0 bases from V and 5 bases from J, the junction contained 6 bases not matched to a gene. From germline, CDR1 is SGHRS and CDR2 YFSETQ. This CDR3 is 15 amino acids long. For the CDR3, the DNA is TGCGCCAGCAGCTTGGAAGGACTAGCTTCGGAGACCCAGTACTTC. As protein: CASSLEGLASETQYF.

This chain joins TRBV5-1 and TRBJ2-3; 7 nucleotides agree with TRBD1. CDR1 is SGHRS, CDR2 YFSETQ, per germline. The CDR3 runs to 17 residues. Trimming cost V 4 bases and J 1 base; bases outside gene matches: 12. The CDR3 region is CASSPVGVGTGTDTQYF. CDR3 in DNA: TGCGCCAGCAGCCCGGTTGGGGTCGGGACAGGCACAGATACGCAGTATTTT.

The V and J genes are TRBV19 and TRBJ1-4; no definite D call. This CDR3 region has 14 residues. Trimming removed 3 bases from V and 8 bases from J, with 13 bases in between. CDR1 LNHDA and CDR2 SQIVND come from the germline V gene (reference sequence). CDR3 in DNA: TGTGCCAGTAGTATCCGTCAAGGAGGAGAAAAACTGTTTTTT. Protein: CASSIRQGGEKLFF.

The chain couples TRBV6-1 to TRBJ2-3; D is possibly TRBD2 (6 bases). CDR1 is MNHNS, CDR2 SASEGT, per germline. Trimming stripped 5 bases from V and 8 bases from J, with 14 bases between. The CDR3 has 13 residues. DNA of the CDR3: TGTGCCAGCAGTCCAGGGTCGGGACTTACGCAGTATTTT. This codes for CASSPGSGLTQYF.

There are a few counts of this clone. The gene calls are TRBV2 and TRBJ2-1; D uncertain. Deletions cut 5 bases from V and 5 bases from J, with 19 bases between. The V gene's germline CDR1 is SNHLY and CDR2 FYNNEI. This CDR3 contains 16 residues. CDR3 sequence: CASSPRFLASNNEQFF. The CDR3 DNA follows: TGTGCCAGCAGTCCACGGTTTCTGGCGAGTAACAATGAGCAGTTCTTC. Complete variable domain (other parts from reference TRBV2 and TRBJ2-1): EPEVTQTPSHQVTQMGQEVILRCVPISNHLYFYWYRQILGQKVEFLVSFYNNEISEKSEIFDDQFSVERPDGSNFTLKIRSTKLEDSAMYFCASSPRFLASNNEQFFGPGTRLTVL.

The chain uses TRBV6-1 and TRBJ1-1; the match to TRBD1 covers 7 bases. This CDR3 contains 13 residues. Trimming cost V 7 bases and J 3 bases; bases outside gene matches: 5. Germline CDR1 MNHNS, CDR2 SASEGT. This chain's CDR3 is CASNLDRDTEAFF. The CDR3 region has the DNA TGTGCCAGCAACCTAGACAGGGACACTGAAGCTTTCTTT.

This chain uses TRBV7-6 with TRBJ1-4; D ambiguous. V lost 0 bases, J lost 1 base, and 9 bases lay in between. The CDR3 is 16 residues long. CDR1 and CDR2 from the germline V gene are SGHVS and FNYEAQ. CDR3: CASSLALGKTNEKLFF. Written as DNA, the CDR3 is TGTGCCAGCAGCTTAGCGCTCGGCAAAACTAATGAAAAACTGTTTTTT.

This clone was recorded only once. The rearrangement uses TRBV7-8 and TRBJ2-4; D perhaps matches TRBD2 (6 bases). Germline CDR1 and CDR2: SGHVS and FQNEAQ. The CDR3 has 16 amino acids. Trimming stripped 5 bases from V and 1 base from J, with 15 bases between. The chain's CDR3 is CASSALLGTAKNIQYF. Written as DNA, the CDR3 is TGTGCCAGCAGCGCCCTACTGGGGACTGCCAAAAACATTCAGTACTTC.

The genes are TRBV5-1 and TRBJ2-2; 14 bases match TRBD2. V shed 8 bases, J shed 3 bases, and the junction held 9 bases outside the gene matches. Germline lookup yields CDR1 SGHRS and CDR2 YFSETQ. The CDR3 is 17 amino acids. This CDR3 is CASRPGTSGSYTGELFF. The CDR3 DNA reads TGCGCCAGTCGGCCCGGGACTAGCGGGAGTTACACCGGGGAGCTGTTTTTT.

V and J are TRBV7-3 and TRBJ1-1; 7 bases are shared with TRBD1. CDR1 is SGHTA, CDR2 FQGTGA, per germline. V dropped 7 bases and J dropped 3; count of bases not matched to a gene: 11. The CDR3 spans 15 residues. CDR3 coding DNA: TGTGCCAGCACTATGATTAGGGGGCTTTACACTGAAGCTTTCTTT. Amino acid sequence: CASTMIRGLYTEAFF.

This clone was counted a single time. The V and J genes are TRBV5-4 and TRBJ2-7; TRBD2 agrees at 11 bases. Germline CDR1 is SGHNT and CDR2 is YYREEE (reference sequence). The CDR3 loop spans 15 amino acids. V was clipped by 8 bases and J by 3 bases; unmatched bases: 10. The CDR3 sequence: CARPILAGGGYEQYF. In DNA, the CDR3 is TGTGCCAGACCCATTCTAGCGGGAGGAGGCTACGAGCAGTACTTC.

This clone was picked up one time. At one end, the junction sequence differs from germline, possibly due to a read error. The chain links TRBV28 to TRBJ2-7, with 9 bases matching TRBD1. CDR3 length equals 17 residues. From germline, CDR1 is MDHEN and CDR2 SYDVKM. CDR3 DNA: TGTGCCAGCAGCGAAGTTATCGGGACAGGGCTCTCCTACAAGCAGTACTTC. This gives the protein CASSEVIGTGLSYKQYF.

The gene calls are TRBV7-2 and TRBJ2-1; D is possibly TRBD2 (5 bases). The germline V gene encodes CDR1 SGHTA and CDR2 FQGNSA. CDR3 length: 18 residues. The V end was cut by 1 base, the J end by 0 bases, with 16 bases between. In DNA, the CDR3 is TGTGCCAGCAGCTTAGTGGGGTCCGTAGCGAACTCCTACAATGAGCAGTTCTTC. Translating gives CASSLVGSVANSYNEQFF.

V and J are TRBV4-2 and TRBJ2-7; no reliable D call. V lost 0 bases, J lost 4 bases, and 19 bases lay in between. Germline CDR1 and CDR2: LGHNA and YNFKEQ. CDR3 length equals 17 residues. CDR3 bases: TGTGCCAGCAGCCAAGATTTAAGTCCCCCGGTACCGTACGAGCAGTACTTC. The encoded protein is CASSQDLSPPVPYEQYF.

The chain has TRBV29-1 and TRBJ1-1, with 8 bases fitting TRBD1. This CDR3 region has 13 residues. V lost 6 bases to trimming and J lost 5 bases; unmatched junction nucleotides: 8. From germline, CDR1 is SQVTM and CDR2 ANQGSEA. CDR3: CSVGQGSRTEAFF. CDR3 DNA: TGCAGCGTCGGACAGGGCAGTAGGACTGAAGCTTTCTTT.

The gene calls are TRBV2 and TRBJ1-5; tentatively, D is TRBD1 (5 bases). Trimming pared 3 bases from V and 6 bases from J, leaving 6 bases between. The CDR3 spans 12 residues. Per the germline V gene, CDR1 is SNHLY and CDR2 is FYNNEI. The CDR3 sequence is CASSDQGQPQHF. In DNA, the CDR3 is TGTGCCAGCAGTGACCAGGGTCAGCCCCAGCATTTT.

The chain uses TRBV20-1 and TRBJ2-7; D might be TRBD2 (6 bases). From germline, CDR1 is DFQATT and CDR2 SNEGSKA (reference sequence). CDR3 length: 10 amino acids. The V end lost 6 bases, the J end lost 9 bases, and 12 bases lay between the germline ends. The CDR3 sequence is CSAWTIGQYF. Here the CDR3 DNA reads TGCAGTGCGTGGACTATCGGGCAGTACTTC.

The chain links TRBV2 to TRBJ2-2, with 12 bases aligning to TRBD2. CDR1 SNHLY and CDR2 FYNNEI come from the germline V gene. With 6 bases clipped from V and 6 bases from J, the junction kept 11 bases outside the gene matches. The CDR3 contains 17 residues. CDR3 nucleotides: TGTGCCAGCAGGAGGTTGACTAGCGGGGGAATCGCCGGGGAGCTGTTTTTT. Amino acids: CASRRLTSGGIAGELFF.

In this sample, this clone turned up a few times. V usage is TRBV14 and J usage is TRBJ2-5; D unresolved. V was pared by 4 bases and J by 1 base, with 7 bases between. This CDR3 spans 13 amino acids. Germline V gene data show CDR1 as SGHDN and CDR2 as FVKESK. For the CDR3, the DNA is TGTGCCAGCAGCCGTAGGCGCCAAGAGACCCAGTACTTC. It codes for CASSRRRQETQYF.

V usage is TRBV28 and J usage is TRBJ2-7, with 7 bases identical to TRBD2. Germline V gene lookup returns CDR1 MDHEN and CDR2 SYDVKM. The ends lost 3 bases at V and 5 bases at J; junction bases unmatched: 19. This CDR3 region has 18 residues. DNA of the CDR3: TGTGCCAGCAGTTTTCCCCTTTCGGGGGAGGGCGTGTTGGACGAGCAGTACTTC. It specifies CASSFPLSGEGVLDEQYF.

This chain links TRBV7-9 with TRBJ2-4; no clear D gene. The germline V and J ends were trimmed by 5 bases and 0 bases, with 8 bases remaining between them. This CDR3 has 14 amino acids. Germline V CDR1 and CDR2: SEHNR, FQNEAQ (reference sequence). CDR3 amino acids: CASSPVTAKNIQYF. CDR3 bases: TGTGCCAGCAGCCCGGTTACAGCCAAAAACATTCAGTACTTC.

The chain joins TRBV18 to TRBJ2-3; TRBD2 matches at 14 bases. V dropped 3 bases and J dropped 5; count of bases not matched to a gene: 1. CDR3 size: 15 residues. Germline-derived CDR1 and CDR2 are KGHSH and LQKENI. The DNA for the CDR3 is TGTGCCAGCTCACCGGGACTAGCGGGAGAAGATACGCAGTATTTT. This gives the protein CASSPGLAGEDTQYF.

The chain is built from TRBV27 and TRBJ2-2, with D tentatively TRBD2 (5 bases). Germline CDR1 MNHEY, CDR2 SMNVEV (reference sequence). V lost 3 bases and J lost 1, with 15 bases in between. This CDR3 is 17 amino acids long. The CDR3 loop reads CASSFFGVSGNTGELFF. In nucleotides, the CDR3 is TGTGCCAGCAGTTTTTTCGGGGTGTCAGGGAACACCGGGGAGCTGTTTTTT.

The chain has TRBV11-3 and TRBJ1-1; the D is unclear. Germline V gene lookup returns CDR1 SGHNT and CDR2 YENEEA. Trimming took off 1 base at V and 2 bases at J, with 5 bases between the two ends. This CDR3 has 13 amino acids. CDR3 sequence (DNA): TGTGCCAGCAGCTTAGGGGGTAACACTGAAGCTTTCTTT. Protein product: CASSLGGNTEAFF.

This chain connects TRBV5-1 to TRBJ2-3, with unresolved D. CDR1 and CDR2 (germline): SGHRS, YFSETQ. V was shortened by 0 bases and J by 5 bases, with 7 bases between the two germline ends. The CDR3 consists of 13 residues. This CDR3 reads CASSLAPRDTQYF. In nucleotides, the CDR3 is TGCGCCAGCAGCTTGGCCCCCCGAGATACGCAGTATTTT.